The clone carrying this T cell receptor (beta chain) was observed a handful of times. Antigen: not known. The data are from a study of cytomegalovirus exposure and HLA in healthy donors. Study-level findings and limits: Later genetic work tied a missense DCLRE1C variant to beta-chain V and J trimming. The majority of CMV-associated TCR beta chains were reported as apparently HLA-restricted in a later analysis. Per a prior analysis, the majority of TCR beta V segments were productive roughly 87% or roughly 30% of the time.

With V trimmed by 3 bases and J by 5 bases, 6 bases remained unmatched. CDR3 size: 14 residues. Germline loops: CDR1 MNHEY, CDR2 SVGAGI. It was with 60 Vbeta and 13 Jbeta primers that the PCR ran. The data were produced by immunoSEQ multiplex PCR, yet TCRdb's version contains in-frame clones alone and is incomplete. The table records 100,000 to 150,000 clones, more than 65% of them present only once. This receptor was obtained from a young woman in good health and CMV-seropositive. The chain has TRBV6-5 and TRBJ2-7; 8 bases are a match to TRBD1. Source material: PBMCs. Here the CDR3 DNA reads TGTGCCAGCAGTTATGTGGCAGGGGGCCACGAGCAGTACTTC. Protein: CASSYVAGGHEQYF.